The 30 T cell receptor beta chains below all came from one sample that was sequenced in a study of OX40 agonist ivuxolimab in advanced cancers. Here immunoSEQ multiplex PCR was the method, and the copy in TCRdb shows in-frame clones only, minus some. The data contain about 66,000 clones, about four fifths of them singletons. This specimen was CD4+ or CD8+ T cells sorted from blood, taken in a trial of the OX40 agonist ivuxolimab. Source of these receptors: an adult with an advanced solid tumor such as melanoma, head and neck, liver or kidney cancer.

This sequence joins TRBV2 and TRBJ1-6; TRBD1 matches at 9 bases. J was trimmed by 0 bases and V by 11 bases; bases with no gene match: 8. The CDR3 is made up of 16 amino acids. From germline, CDR1 is SNHLY and CDR2 FYNNEI. CDR3 DNA: TGTGCCTGCCGGGACAGGGATTCCTCCTATAATTCACCCCTCCACTTT. This codes for CACRDRDSSYNSPLHF.

CDR3 sequence: CASGAQVLSGNTIYF. CDR3 nucleotide sequence: TGTGCCAGCGGGGCCCAGGTCCTCTCTGGAAACACCATATATTTT. The rearrangement uses TRBV6-1 and TRBJ1-3, with a tentative D call TRBD1 (5 bases). The V and J ends lost 8 bases and 0 bases respectively, with 14 bases between them. The CDR3 length is 15 residues. Germline loops: CDR1 MNHNS, CDR2 SASEGT.

The rearrangement joins TRBV11-2 to TRBJ2-5; TRBD1 aligns across 11 bases. This CDR3 has 17 residues. V shed 7 bases and J 4 bases; nucleotides not matched to a gene: 14. CDR1 SGHAT and CDR2 FQNNGV come from the germline V gene. CDR3 protein: CASILTSGTGGRETQYF. The CDR3 DNA reads as TGTGCCAGCATTCTCACCTCCGGGACAGGGGGTAGAGAGACCCAGTACTTC.

J is TRBJ2-7 and V is TRBV18, with D tentatively TRBD2 (5 bases). V was clipped by 3 bases and J by 0 bases, with 9 bases between them. Germline assignment: CDR1 KGHSH and CDR2 LQKENI. The CDR3 covers 14 residues. The CDR3 loop is CASSPGLTSYEQYF. The CDR3 nucleotides read TGTGCCAGCTCACCCGGACTGACCTCCTACGAGCAGTACTTC.

The V gene is TRBV27, the J gene TRBJ2-5; D possibly corresponds to TRBD2 (5 bases). The germline CDR1 and CDR2 sequences are MNHEY and SMNVEV (reference sequence). This CDR3 comprises 13 residues. With 7 bases removed from V and 0 bases from J, the gap between germline ends came to 9 bases. The CDR3 region is CASTTGNQETQYF. In DNA form, the CDR3 reads TGTGCCAGCACCACGGGGAACCAAGAGACCCAGTACTTC.

The CDR3 DNA sequence: TGTGCCAGCAGCTTGGACAGGGGAGCGAGCGGCTACACCTTC. It translates to CASSLDRGASGYTF. V is TRBV5-4 and J is TRBJ1-2; TRBD1 agrees at 7 bases. This CDR3 region has 14 residues. The J segment lost 8 bases and the V segment lost 0 bases, leaving 7 bases of the junction unmatched. CDR1 and CDR2 from the germline V gene are SGHNT and YYREEE (reference sequence).

This chain connects TRBV9 to TRBJ2-7; TRBD1 matches 9 bases. The CDR3 extends over 17 amino acids. Germline V gene data show CDR1 as SGDLS and CDR2 as YYNGEE. V lost 0 bases and J lost 6; bases outside the gene matches: 13. The CDR3 DNA follows: TGTGCCAGCAGCGTAGCTACGGGACAGGGCCATCCCAGCGAGCAGTACTTC. It codes for CASSVATGQGHPSEQYF.

In this sample, this clone turned up once. In nucleotides, the CDR3 is TGTGCCATCAGTGAGTCGGGGAGCTTCAATGAGCAGTTCTTC. It is translated as CAISESGSFNEQFF. The chain carries TRBV10-3 and TRBJ2-1, with a tentative D call TRBD2 (5 bases). CDR3 length equals 14 residues. Germline CDR1 ENHRY, CDR2 SYGVKD. Trimming removed 0 bases from V and 6 bases from J, with 9 bases in between.

J is TRBJ2-5 and V is TRBV18; D unclear. Germline CDR1 is KGHSH and CDR2 is LQKENI. The CDR3 is 14 residues long. V lost 0 bases and J lost 4, with 9 bases in between. The chain's CDR3 is CASSPPVVLETQYF. CDR3 DNA sequence: TGTGCCAGCTCACCACCAGTGGTCTTAGAGACCCAGTACTTC.

This chain links TRBV7-6 with TRBJ1-4; D uncertain. The CDR3 length is 15 residues. Germline loops: CDR1 SGHVS, CDR2 FNYEAQ. Deletions cut 6 bases from V and 7 bases from J, with 18 bases between. CDR3 DNA sequence: TGTGCCAGCAGTGATGAGGGCGCAGGTCGTGAAAAACTGTTTTTT. Translating gives CASSDEGAGREKLFF.

The genes are TRBV6-5 and TRBJ1-1; weak D call: TRBD1 (5 bases). Germline V gives CDR1 MNHEY, CDR2 SVGAGI. V lost 5 bases and J lost 3, with 16 bases in between. This CDR3 is 15 amino acids long. CDR3 sequence (DNA): TGTGCCAGCAGTACGCGTGTGAAAGGGGACACTGAAGCTTTCTTT. Protein product: CASSTRVKGDTEAFF.

This chain connects TRBV28 to TRBJ2-3; 15 nucleotides line up with TRBD2. V dropped 5 bases and J dropped 3; count of bases not matched to a gene: 9. The CDR3 consists of 18 residues. The germline V gene encodes CDR1 MDHEN and CDR2 SYDVKM. In nucleotides, the CDR3 is TGTGCCAGCAGTGGGGGACTAGCGGGGGGCCGCGGTACAGATACGCAGTATTTT. Translated, it gives CASSGGLAGGRGTDTQYF.

V is TRBV5-1 and J is TRBJ1-1, with 10 bases identical to TRBD1. The CDR3 has 15 residues. In germline, CDR1 is SGHRS, CDR2 YFSETQ. J gave up 5 bases and V 4 bases, and 8 bases lay outside the gene matches. As DNA, the CDR3 is TGCGCCAGCAGCCCTCTCGGACAGGGGGGGACTGAAGCTTTCTTT. It specifies CASSPLGQGGTEAFF.

This chain joins TRBV5-4 and TRBJ2-3; unclear D gene. The germline V and J ends were trimmed by 2 bases and 2 bases, with 6 bases remaining between them. CDR1 is SGHNT, CDR2 YYREEE, per germline (reference sequence). This CDR3 region has 13 residues. CDR3 residues: CASSLRYTDTQYF. As DNA, the CDR3 is TGTGCCAGCAGCTTAAGGTACACAGATACGCAGTATTTT.

The V and J genes are TRBV27 and TRBJ2-1, with TRBD1 as a possible D gene (6 bases). The V end lost 5 bases, the J end lost 6 bases, and 17 bases lay between the germline ends. Per the germline V gene, CDR1 is MNHEY and CDR2 is SMNVEV (reference sequence). This CDR3 comprises 15 residues. The CDR3 spells CASSMNRVSRNEQFF. The CDR3 coding sequence is TGTGCCAGCAGTATGAACAGGGTCTCCCGCAATGAGCAGTTCTTC.

This clone was observed once. The chain uses TRBV9 and TRBJ2-2; TRBD2 matches 11 bases. The CDR3 has 17 amino acids. Germline V gene sequence: CDR1 SGDLS, CDR2 YYNGEE. The trim removed 6 bases at V and 1 base at J, leaving 8 bases unmatched. This CDR3 reads CASTLLAGGLNTGELFF. CDR3 in DNA: TGTGCCAGCACCCTTTTAGCGGGGGGGCTGAACACCGGGGAGCTGTTTTTT.

The chain employs TRBV5-6 and TRBJ2-7; 12 bases line up with TRBD2. This CDR3 has 13 amino acids. Germline CDR1 reads SGHDT; CDR2 reads YYEEEE. With V trimmed by 2 bases and J by 7 bases, 1 base remained unmatched. The CDR3 protein is CASSFTSGGEQYF. CDR3 DNA sequence: TGTGCCAGCAGCTTTACTAGCGGGGGGGAGCAGTACTTC.

This clone was found a few times. The chain carries TRBV5-8 and TRBJ2-7; 7 positions match TRBD1. Germline V lookup: CDR1 SGHTS, CDR2 YDEGEE. CDR3 size: 15 residues. V lost 2 bases, J lost 1 base, and 6 bases stayed unmatched. The CDR3 DNA reads as TGTGCCAGCAGCTTCCAAGGGGGCCGTTCCTACGAGCAGTACTTC. It encodes CASSFQGGRSYEQYF.

This chain uses TRBV7-6 with TRBJ2-1; D ambiguous. The germline V and J ends were trimmed by 5 bases and 6 bases, with 17 bases remaining between them. Germline lookup yields CDR1 SGHVS and CDR2 FNYEAQ. This CDR3 spans 15 amino acids. CDR3 bases: TGTGCCAGCAGCCCCCAGGCAGGATGGGGCAATGAGCAGTTCTTC. Encoded protein: CASSPQAGWGNEQFF.

The CDR3 sequence is CASSITGTGGYGYTF. The DNA of the CDR3 is TGTGCCAGTAGTATCACAGGGACGGGGGGCTATGGCTACACCTTC. The chain joins TRBV19 to TRBJ1-2; possible D gene TRBD1, 6 bases. This CDR3 region has 15 residues. Trimming shortened V by 3 bases and J by 4 bases, and 15 bases separated the two germline ends. Per germline, CDR1 LNHDA and CDR2 SQIVND (reference sequence).

This clone was seen only a few times. The chain has TRBV2 and TRBJ1-5; 9 positions agree with TRBD1. This CDR3 is built from 15 residues. V dropped 4 bases and J dropped 3; count of bases not matched to a gene: 4. The germline V gene has CDR1 SNHLY and CDR2 FYNNEI. In DNA, the CDR3 is TGTGCCAGCAGTGGGGGGACAGGGAACAATCAGCCCCAGCATTTT. Translated, it gives CASSGGTGNNQPQHF.

This sequence joins TRBV9 and TRBJ2-2; the match to TRBD2 covers 9 bases. V was pared by 1 base and J by 6 bases, with 4 bases of the junction left unmatched. The CDR3 length is 15 residues. Germline V lookup: CDR1 SGDLS, CDR2 YYNGEE. In DNA form, the CDR3 reads TGTGCCAGCAGCGTATCGGAGCGGGGGGCCGGGGAGCTGTTTTTT. It yields the protein CASSVSERGAGELFF.

The V gene is TRBV6-1, the J gene TRBJ2-7; 10 nucleotides line up with TRBD1. This CDR3 contains 14 residues. V trimming: 7 bases; J trimming: 5 bases; junction bases outside the gene matches: 8. CDR1 and CDR2 (germline): MNHNS, SASEGT. In nucleotides, the CDR3 is TGTGCCAGCACCCGACAGGGGGCAGTCGACGAGCAGTACTTC. It translates to CASTRQGAVDEQYF.

The chain uses TRBV14 and TRBJ2-7; D may be TRBD1 or TRBD2 (5 bases each). Germline CDR1 and CDR2: SGHDN and FVKESK. V was pared by 0 bases and J by 7 bases, with 10 bases between. The CDR3 loop spans 13 amino acids. CDR3 amino acids: CASSQDLEGEQYF. The CDR3 region has the DNA TGTGCCAGCAGCCAAGATCTTGAGGGGGAGCAGTACTTC.

The sample holds a few counts of this clone. Sequence at one end of the junction differs from germline and may be a read error. The CDR3: CASSKTSGGAAGELFF. Here the CDR3 DNA reads TGTGCTAGCAGCAAAACTAGCGGGGGGGCCGCCGGGGAGCTGTTTTTT. This sequence joins TRBV7-7 and TRBJ2-2; 13 positions match TRBD2. This CDR3 is 16 amino acids long. The V gene's germline CDR1 is SSHAT and CDR2 FNYEAQ (reference sequence).

V usage is TRBV5-1 and J usage is TRBJ1-2, with 7 bases that match TRBD1. The V segment lost 0 bases and the J segment 4 bases; nucleotides outside the gene matches: 6. There are 15 residues in the CDR3. Germline V gene data show CDR1 as SGHRS and CDR2 as YFSETQ. In DNA form, the CDR3 reads TGCGCCAGCAGCTTGGTTGGGACAGAGTCCTATGGCTACACCTTC. Translated, it gives CASSLVGTESYGYTF.

The chain is built from TRBV6-1 and TRBJ1-4, with unresolved D. Trimming took 3 bases from V and 2 from J, leaving 13 bases between them. This CDR3 has 16 amino acids. Germline V gene sequence: CDR1 MNHNS, CDR2 SASEGT. CDR3 in amino acids: CASSDTRRYTNEKLFF. CDR3 DNA: TGTGCCAGCAGTGACACCCGCAGGTACACTAATGAAAAACTGTTTTTT.

This sequence joins TRBV29-1 and TRBJ1-3; 7 bases line up with TRBD1. The CDR3 contains 12 residues. Germline lookup yields CDR1 SQVTM and CDR2 ANQGSEA. J gave up 7 bases and V 6 bases, and 6 bases lay outside the gene matches. The CDR3 here is CSVSEQGNTIYF. In nucleotides, the CDR3 is TGCAGCGTGAGCGAACAGGGGAACACCATATATTTT. The full variable domain, rest sourced from reference TRBV29-1 and TRBJ1-3, is SAVISQKPSRDICQRGTSLTIQCQVDSQVTMMFWYRQQPGQSLTLIATANQGSEATYESGFVIDKFPISRPNLTFSTLTVSNMSPEDSSIYLCSVSEQGNTIYFGEGSWLTVV.

The J gene is TRBJ1-4, the V gene TRBV6-4, with a tentative D call TRBD1 (5 bases). Trimming cost V 6 bases and J 7 bases, with 12 bases left between them. The CDR3 is 13 amino acids. CDR1 is MRHNA, CDR2 SNTAGT, per germline. CDR3 coding DNA: TGTGCCAGCAGCAGGGAGGTCGGTGAAAAACTGTTTTTT. Translation: CASSREVGEKLFF.

J is TRBJ1-1 and V is TRBV5-4; 9 bases agree with TRBD1. Per germline, CDR1 SGHNT and CDR2 YYREEE (reference sequence). The V segment lost 0 bases and the J segment 8 bases; nucleotides outside the gene matches: 8. The length of the CDR3 is 15 residues. CDR3 sequence reads: CASSLAGTGPFEAFF. CDR3 coding DNA: TGTGCCAGCAGCTTGGCTGGGACAGGGCCCTTCGAAGCTTTCTTT.